This T cell receptor beta chain appears in the sequencing data of a study of T cell responses to AZD1222 COVID-19 vaccine. Overall study results and limits: Most donors were white British, females outnumbered males, and clonal diversity was possibly underestimated.

Turning to this clone: No antigen is known for it.

V lost 3 bases, J lost 3 bases, and 13 bases lay in between. CDR1 is LGHNT, CDR2 FRNRAP, per germline. The CDR3 has 15 amino acids. Profiled with immunoSEQ multiplex PCR; TCRdb holds only in-frame clones, not every one. The sample includes about 140,000 clones, about 86% of them seen just once. The source is an adult who received the AZD1222 COVID-19 vaccine. This chain uses TRBV12-5 with TRBJ2-3, with D possibly TRBD2 on 6 matching bases. Sequenced material: peripheral blood, taken 28 days after the second AZD1222 dose. The CDR3 region has the DNA TGTGCTAGTGGTTTCGGTCGGAGGGTGACAGATACGCAGTATTTT. This encodes CASGFGRRVTDTQYF. The full variable domain, its missing parts supplied by reference TRBV12-5 and TRBJ2-3, is DARVTQTPRHKVTEMGQEVTMRCQPILGHNTVFWYRQTMMQGLELLAYFRNRAPLDDSGMPKDRFSAEMPDATLATLKIQPSEPRDSAVYFCASGFGRRVTDTQYFGPGTRLTVL.